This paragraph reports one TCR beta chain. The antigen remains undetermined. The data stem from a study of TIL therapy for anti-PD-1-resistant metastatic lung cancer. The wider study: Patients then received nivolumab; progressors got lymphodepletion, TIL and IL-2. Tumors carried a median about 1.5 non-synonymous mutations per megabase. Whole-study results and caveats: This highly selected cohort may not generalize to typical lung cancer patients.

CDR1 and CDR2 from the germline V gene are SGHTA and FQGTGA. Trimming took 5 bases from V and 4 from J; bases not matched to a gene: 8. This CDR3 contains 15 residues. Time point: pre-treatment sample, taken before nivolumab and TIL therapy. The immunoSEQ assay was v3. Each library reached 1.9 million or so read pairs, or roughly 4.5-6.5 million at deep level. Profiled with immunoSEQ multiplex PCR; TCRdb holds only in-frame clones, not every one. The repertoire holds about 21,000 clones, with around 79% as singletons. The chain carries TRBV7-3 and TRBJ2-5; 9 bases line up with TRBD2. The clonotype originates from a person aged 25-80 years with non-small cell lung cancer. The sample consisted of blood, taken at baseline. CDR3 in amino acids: CASSGSGGVGETQYF. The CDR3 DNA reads TGTGCCAGCAGCGGTAGCGGGGGCGTAGGAGAGACCCAGTACTTC. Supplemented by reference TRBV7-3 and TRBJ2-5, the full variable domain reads GAGVSQTPSNKVTEKGKYVELRCDPISGHTALYWYRQSLGQGPEFLIYFQGTGAADDSGLPNDRFFAVRPEGSVSTLKIQRTERGDSAVYLCASSGSGGVGETQYFGPGTRLLVL.